Presented here are 14 T cell receptor beta chains from one specimen sequenced in a study of CD8+ T cells in alopecia areata. The study sorted pooled cutaneous lymph node cells by CD4, CD8alpha, NKG2D, NKG2ACE and other markers. The authors extracted RNA and reverse transcribed it into cDNA as the sequencing template. The repertoire was sequenced with immunoSEQ multiplex PCR; TCRdb's copy has only in-frame clones and lacks some. In total the sample includes 290,000 or so clones, none of them seen once. Sequencing was carried out using CD4+ T cells sorted from a lymph node. All receptors derive from a C3H/HeJ mouse with alopecia areata. The mice in this strain carry MHC haplotype H2-k.

This clone has only a few counts. The listed genes are named as in mouse. The missing CDR3 end, 4 residues past where the read stops, is filled in from the germline J gene. This chain joins TRBV13-1 and TRBJ2-5; D not resolved. There are 12 residues in the CDR3. Germline V gives CDR1 NSHNY, CDR2 SYGAGN. The CDR3 loop is CASSEEGDTQYF. CDR3 DNA (partial): TGTGCCAGCAGTGAAGAGGGAGAC.

Remarks on this clone: The listed genes are named as in mouse. With the read ending 4 residues before the CDR3 end, the germline J gene is used to fill in that end. The J gene is TRBJ2-5, the V gene TRBV1; a possible D gene is TRBD2 (7 bases). Per germline, CDR1 NSQYPW and CDR2 LRSPGD (reference sequence). This CDR3 has 15 residues. The CDR3 here is CTCSADRGAKDTQYF. The DNA read from the CDR3 is TGCACCTGCAGTGCAGATAGGGGGGCGAAAGAC.

This clone was counted only a few times. Gene names follow the mouse nomenclature. Read sequence stops 4 residues before the CDR3 end, and the germline J gene provides the missing end. The chain links TRBV13-1 to TRBJ1-2; TRBD1 might be the D (6 bases). The germline CDR1 and CDR2 sequences are NSHNY and SYGAGN. CDR3 length: 13 residues. V lost 2 bases, J lost 4 bases, and 9 bases lay in between. The CDR3 here is CASSETGASDYTF. CDR3 DNA (partial): TGTGCCAGCAGTGAGACAGGCGCCTCC.

As to this clone: Gene names and germline refer to mouse. With the read ending 4 residues before the CDR3 end, the germline J gene is used to fill in that end. Within the sample, other DNA sequences also encode this same CDR3. The chain links TRBV31 to TRBJ2-1, with a possible D match to TRBD1 (5 bases). The germline V gene has CDR1 GKSSPN and CDR2 SITVG. The CDR3 loop spans 13 amino acids. With 1 base removed from V and 4 bases from J, the gap between germline ends came to 8 bases. CDR3 DNA, as far as it was read: TGTGCCTGGAGTCGACAGAATTATGCT. Translation: CAWSRQNYA. The complete CDR3 sequence is CAWSRQNYAEQFF.

This clone was found many times. The listed genes are named as in mouse. The read stops 4 residues short of the end of the CDR3; the missing end is completed from the germline J gene. The rearrangement uses TRBV17 and TRBJ2-1; maybe TRBD1 (6 bases). V lost 3 bases to trimming and J lost 6 bases, with 9 bases between them. The germline CDR1 and CDR2 sequences are MNHDT and YYDKIL. The CDR3 is 13 amino acids. Incomplete CDR3 DNA: TGTGCTAGCAGTAGGGGACATTTTGCT. The encoded protein is CASSRGHFA. From start to end, the CDR3 is CASSRGHFAEQFF.

Details on this clone: Genes and germline are mouse. The read finishes 4 residues shy of the CDR3 end, and the germline J gene is used to complete it. This same CDR3 is encoded by further DNA sequences in the sample. The chain joins TRBV1 to TRBJ2-1; the D gene is possibly TRBD1 (5 bases). Germline V gives CDR1 NSQYPW, CDR2 LRSPGD (reference sequence). The CDR3 spans 16 residues. The V and J ends lost 0 bases and 0 bases respectively, with 9 bases between them. This chain's CDR3 is CTCSADLRGNYAEQFF. The sequenced CDR3 bases are TGCACCTGCAGTGCAGATCTGAGGGGTAACTATGCT.

The table lists this clone with a few counts. Gene names and germline match the mouse. The read falls 4 residues short of the CDR3 end, and the missing part is taken from the germline J gene. The chain uses TRBV2 and TRBJ2-2, with 10 bases lining up with TRBD2. The V and J ends lost 0 bases and 2 bases, in that order; junction bases with no gene match: 3. CDR3 length equals 17 residues. Germline CDR1 is LGHNA and CDR2 is YSYQKL. CDR3 DNA (partial): TGTGCCAGCAGCCAAGACTGGGGGGGCGCGAACACCGGG. Translation gives CASSQDWGGANTG. The entire CDR3 sequence reads CASSQDWGGANTGQLYF.

This clone has more than one count but fewer than ten. Gene names refer to mouse genes. The CDR3 end is not reached by the read, which stops 4 residues before it; the germline J gene fills it in. This sequence joins TRBV13-1 and TRBJ2-5; TRBD1 might be the D (5 bases). V lost 0 bases to trimming and J lost 1 base, with 9 bases between them. The CDR3 sequence is 15 residues long. Germline assignment: CDR1 NSHNY and CDR2 SYGAGN. Here the CDR3 reads CASSDAPTDQDTQYF. Incomplete CDR3 DNA: TGTGCCAGCAGTGATGCCCCGACAGACCAAGAC.

This clone was observed a few times. Gene labels here are mouse ones. The observed sequence ends 4 residues before the CDR3 terminus, with the missing tail filled in from the germline J gene. Other DNA sequences from this sample encode an identical CDR3 as well. The chain employs TRBV13-3 and TRBJ2-7; D not certain. This CDR3 spans 12 amino acids. Germline-derived CDR1 and CDR2 are NNHDY and SYVADS. V lost 1 base, J lost 3 bases, and 5 bases lay in between. The CDR3 reads CASSDPNYEQYF. CDR3 DNA (partial): TGTGCCAGCAGTGATCCCAACTAT.

In its sample, this clone was seen a few times. Genes and germline are mouse. The CDR3 is cut off 4 residues early in the read; its end comes from the germline J gene. The chain has TRBV13-1 and TRBJ2-1; TRBD1 might be the D (7 bases). CDR3 length equals 13 residues. V dropped 4 bases and J dropped 5 bases, with 10 bases sitting between them. Germline V gene data show CDR1 as NSHNY and CDR2 as SYGAGN. Incomplete CDR3 DNA: TGTGCCAGCAGTAAGGGGGCGCATGCT. This translates into CASSKGAHA. In full, the CDR3 is CASSKGAHAEQFF.

As concerns this clone: Gene names refer to mouse genes. The read ends 4 residues shy of where the CDR3 ends; the end is completed using the germline J gene. The chain recombines TRBV13-1 with TRBJ2-4; 7 positions match TRBD2. In germline, CDR1 is NSHNY, CDR2 SYGAGN. The CDR3 covers 14 residues. The CDR3 spells CASSDSGGENTLYF. The sequenced CDR3 bases are TGTGCCAGCAGTGATTCCGGGGGGGAAAAC.

This clone has only a few counts. Gene labels here are mouse ones. The CDR3 end lies 4 residues beyond the end of the read and is filled in from the germline J gene. The chain carries TRBV3 and TRBJ2-1, with 11 bases matching TRBD2. The CDR3 extends over 17 amino acids. The V gene's germline CDR1 is SNHLY and CDR2 FYNGKV (reference sequence). V lost 5 bases, J lost 0 bases, and 6 bases stayed unmatched. This CDR3 is CASSPETGGVNYAEQFF. The sequenced part of the CDR3 DNA is TGTGCCAGCAGCCCCGAGACTGGGGGGGTTAACTATGCT.

This clone has just a few counts. Germline and genes: mouse. The read stops 3 residues short of the end of the CDR3; the missing end is completed from the germline J gene. The same CDR3 arises from other DNA sequences in this sample as well. V gene TRBV19 combines with J gene TRBJ1-6; maybe TRBD1 (5 bases). TRBJ1-6 counts as an open reading frame of uncertain function. The germline V and J ends were trimmed by 2 bases and 1 base, with 7 bases remaining between them. CDR1 FNHDT and CDR2 SITEND come from the germline V gene (reference sequence). The CDR3 extends over 15 amino acids. The sequenced part of the CDR3 DNA is TGTGCCAGCAGTATTGAGGGGTCCTATAATTCGCCC. Encoded protein: CASSIEGSYNSP. The whole CDR3 is CASSIEGSYNSPLYF.

There are a few counts of this clone. Germline and genes: mouse. From the germline J gene comes the end of the CDR3, since the read stops 4 residues before it. The J gene is TRBJ2-4, the V gene TRBV13-1; maybe TRBD1 (5 bases). In germline, CDR1 is NSHNY, CDR2 SYGAGN. CDR3 length equals 15 residues. V was shortened by 3 bases and J by 1 base, with 12 bases between the two germline ends. The DNA read from the CDR3 is TGTGCCAGCAGTGTCACCAGGGAAGGTCAAAAC. Encoded protein: CASSVTREGQN. The full CDR3 sequence reads CASSVTREGQNTLYF.